Listed below are T cell receptor beta chains from one sample, sequenced in a study of shared clonotypes between healthy human individuals. Profiling relied on immunoSEQ multiplex PCR, and the TCRdb table lists in-frame clones only, not all of them. Of millions of clones in the sample, approximately 94% were seen once. The sample consisted of naive CD4+ T cells sorted from blood. All receptors derive from a young man in good health. Both conserved end residues are part of each CDR3. Each record gives: D gene, V gene, clone size, J gene, CDR3 protein, CDR3 DNA. A D gene is named only where the DNA matches it firmly. Size is stated for part of the rows, as once, few or many counts, or as a class when the clone is expanded.

D: TRBD1; V: TRBV27; size: .; J: TRBJ2-7; CDR3: CASGLPTGRTYEQYF; DNA: TGTGCCAGCGGCCTACCGACAGGGAGAACCTACGAGCAGTACTTC
D: .; V: TRBV4-1; size: .; J: TRBJ1-2; CDR3: CASSQFLDPNYGYTF; DNA: TGCGCCAGCAGCCAATTCCTCGACCCAAACTATGGCTACACCTTC
D: .; V: TRBV10-3; size: .; J: TRBJ2-1; CDR3: CAISESRRFWLSYNEQFF; DNA: TGTGCCATCAGTGAGTCCCGCCGGTTCTGGTTGTCCTACAATGAGCAGTTCTTC
D: TRBD2; V: TRBV5-1; size: .; J: TRBJ2-1; CDR3: CASSHGTSSYNEQFF; DNA: TGCGCCAGCAGCCACGGGACTAGCTCCTACAATGAGCAGTTCTTC
D: TRBD2; V: TRBV18; size: .; J: TRBJ2-1; CDR3: CASSPSLAGLYNEQFF; DNA: TGTGCCAGCTCACCATCACTAGCGGGGTTATACAATGAGCAGTTCTTC
D: .; V: TRBV6-1; size: .; J: TRBJ1-3; CDR3: CAGGVLGNTIYF; DNA: TGTGCCGGCGGGGTTTTGGGAAACACCATATATTTT
D: .; V: TRBV10-3; size: .; J: TRBJ2-7; CDR3: CAISPTPPAEQYF; DNA: TGTGCCATCAGCCCGACTCCCCCGGCCGAGCAGTACTTC
D: .; V: TRBV9; size: .; J: TRBJ2-7; CDR3: CASSVEGRASEQYF; DNA: TGTGCCAGCAGCGTAGAGGGCAGGGCTAGCGAGCAGTACTTC
D: TRBD1; V: TRBV5-8; size: .; J: TRBJ2-5; CDR3: CASSYGQGARETQYF; DNA: TGTGCCAGCAGCTACGGACAGGGGGCACGGGAGACCCAGTACTTC
D: .; V: TRBV7-3; size: .; J: TRBJ2-2; CDR3: CASSFGNTGELFF; DNA: TGTGCCAGCAGCTTTGGTAATACCGGGGAGCTGTTTTTT
D: TRBD2; V: TRBV5-6; size: .; J: TRBJ2-3; CDR3: CASSSLAGEFTDTQYF; DNA: TGTGCCAGCAGTTCACTAGCGGGGGAATTCACAGATACGCAGTATTTT
D: TRBD2; V: TRBV6-6; size: .; J: TRBJ2-7; CDR3: CASRVGGSSTYEQYF; DNA: TGTGCCAGCAGGGTGGGCGGGAGCAGCACCTACGAGCAGTACTTC
D: .; V: TRBV7-9; size: .; J: TRBJ2-5; CDR3: CASSLAMGIETQYF; DNA: TGTGCCAGCAGCTTAGCGATGGGAATAGAGACCCAGTACTTC
D: TRBD1; V: TRBV6-1; size: .; J: TRBJ1-1; CDR3: CASRRQGESGEAFF; DNA: TGTGCCAGCAGGAGACAGGGTGAGAGCGGTGAAGCTTTCTTT
D: .; V: TRBV30; size: .; J: TRBJ2-5; CDR3: CAWSVRTETQYF; DNA: TGTGCCTGGAGTGTAAGGACGGAGACCCAGTACTTC
D: .; V: TRBV4-1; size: .; J: TRBJ2-5; CDR3: CASSQRTGGTQETQYF; DNA: TGCGCCAGCAGCCAAAGAACTGGAGGTACCCAAGAGACCCAGTACTTC
D: .; V: TRBV30; size: .; J: TRBJ1-4; CDR3: CASRRRELNEKLFF; DNA: TGTGCCTCCCGACGCCGGGAACTTAATGAAAAACTGTTTTTT
D: TRBD2; V: TRBV18; size: few; J: TRBJ2-7; CDR3: CASSLGLAGEREQYF; DNA: TGTGCCAGCTCTCTCGGACTAGCGGGAGAGAGGGAGCAGTACTTC
D: .; V: TRBV29-1; size: .; J: TRBJ1-2; CDR3: CSTPQGRSGYTF; DNA: TGCAGCACCCCGCAGGGGAGGAGTGGCTACACCTTC
D: .; V: TRBV7-9; size: .; J: TRBJ1-5; CDR3: CASSRDRTGNQPQHF; DNA: TGTGCCAGCAGCCGAGACAGGACCGGCAATCAGCCCCAGCATTTT
D: .; V: TRBV6-1; size: .; J: TRBJ2-7; CDR3: CASRSRSPHEQYF; DNA: TGTGCCAGCAGAAGCAGGAGTCCCCACGAGCAGTACTTC
D: .; V: TRBV6-1; size: .; J: TRBJ1-2; CDR3: CASSFLQSNYGYTF; DNA: TGTGCCAGCAGCTTCTTACAGAGTAACTATGGCTACACCTTC
D: TRBD1; V: TRBV18; size: .; J: TRBJ2-3; CDR3: CASSPTSGQGSTDTQYF; DNA: TGTGCCAGCTCACCGACGTCCGGACAGGGAAGCACAGATACGCAGTATTTT
D: .; V: TRBV6-1; size: .; J: TRBJ2-3; CDR3: CASTSAGGDTDTQYF; DNA: TGTGCCAGCACTTCAGCGGGTGGGGATACAGATACGCAGTATTTT
D: .; V: TRBV5-1; size: .; J: TRBJ2-3; CDR3: CASSLRGSDTQYF; DNA: TGCGCCAGCAGCTTGCGAGGGTCAGATACGCAGTATTTT
D: .; V: TRBV5-4; size: .; J: TRBJ2-1; CDR3: CASSNSLTTSSGYNEQFF; DNA: TGTGCCAGCAGCAACTCTCTTACGACTAGTTCGGGCTACAATGAGCAGTTCTTC
D: .; V: TRBV7-6; size: .; J: TRBJ2-1; CDR3: CASSLVSGAIPYYNEQFF; DNA: TGTGCCAGCAGCTTAGTATCGGGGGCCATACCCTATTACAATGAGCAGTTCTTC
D: TRBD2; V: TRBV4-1; size: .; J: TRBJ2-3; CDR3: CASRQTGLATDTQYF; DNA: TGCGCCAGCAGGCAAACGGGACTAGCAACAGATACGCAGTATTTT
D: .; V: TRBV14; size: .; J: TRBJ1-1; CDR3: CASSSSPNTEAFF; DNA: TGTGCCAGCAGCTCCAGTCCGAACACTGAAGCTTTCTTT
D: .; V: TRBV11-3; size: .; J: TRBJ2-2; CDR3: CASSGGSAGELFF; DNA: TGTGCCAGCAGCGGGGGATCGGCCGGGGAGCTGTTTTTT
D: TRBD1; V: TRBV7-2; size: .; J: TRBJ2-4; CDR3: CASGLELRDRLWAKNIQYF; DNA: TGTGCCAGCGGGTTAGAGCTTAGGGACAGGCTGTGGGCCAAAAACATTCAGTACTTC
D: TRBD2; V: TRBV2; size: .; J: TRBJ2-1; CDR3: CASTGTSPIYYNEQFF; DNA: TGTGCCAGCACTGGGACTAGCCCCATCTACTACAATGAGCAGTTCTTC
D: .; V: TRBV19; size: .; J: TRBJ1-5; CDR3: CASRPPGRGYQPQHF; DNA: TGTGCCAGTAGACCCCCCGGGCGGGGATATCAGCCCCAGCATTTT
D: .; V: TRBV9; size: few; J: TRBJ1-1; CDR3: CASSVGTLNTEAFF; DNA: TGTGCCAGCAGCGTCGGGACATTGAACACTGAAGCTTTCTTT
D: .; V: TRBV5-1; size: .; J: TRBJ1-5; CDR3: CASSLGQDQPQHF; DNA: TGCGCCAGCAGCTTGGGTCAGGATCAGCCCCAGCATTTT
D: .; V: TRBV6-6; size: .; J: TRBJ2-7; CDR3: CASSLRRVGGSYEQYF; DNA: TGTGCCAGCAGTCTTCGTCGGGTAGGGGGTAGTTACGAGCAGTACTTC
D: TRBD1; V: TRBV28; size: once; J: TRBJ2-7; CDR3: CASSLLTGGVYEQYF; DNA: TGTGCCAGCAGTTTGTTGACAGGGGGCGTTTACGAGCAGTACTTC
D: .; V: TRBV6-6; size: .; J: TRBJ1-1; CDR3: CASSYLGRTEAFF; DNA: TGTGCCAGCAGTTACTTAGGGCGCACTGAAGCTTTCTTT
D: .; V: TRBV15; size: .; J: TRBJ2-2; CDR3: CATSRDGTLTGELFF; DNA: TGTGCCACCAGCAGAGATGGGACTCTTACCGGGGAGCTGTTTTTT
D: .; V: TRBV5-6; size: .; J: TRBJ2-7; CDR3: CASSLDSGQIIYEQYF; DNA: TGTGCCAGCAGCTTGGACTCTGGACAGATAATTTACGAGCAGTACTTC
D: .; V: TRBV18; size: .; J: TRBJ2-3; CDR3: CASSRTGTGRVDTQYF; DNA: TGTGCCAGCTCACGCACCGGGACCGGCCGCGTAGATACGCAGTATTTT
D: TRBD1; V: TRBV2; size: .; J: TRBJ1-2; CDR3: CASRAGTAIGYTF; DNA: TGTGCCAGCAGGGCCGGGACAGCAATTGGCTACACCTTC
D: .; V: TRBV28; size: .; J: TRBJ1-2; CDR3: CATRTDVSYGYTF; DNA: TGTGCCACCCGGACAGATGTGTCCTATGGCTACACCTTC
D: .; V: TRBV27; size: .; J: TRBJ2-7; CDR3: CASSTQTVSRYEQYF; DNA: TGTGCCAGCAGTACTCAGACAGTTAGTAGGTACGAGCAGTACTTC
D: .; V: TRBV6-5; size: .; J: TRBJ2-2; CDR3: CASSYRTHTGELFF; DNA: TGTGCCAGCAGTTACCGGACCCACACCGGGGAGCTGTTTTTT